A selection of T cell receptor beta chains follows, all from one sample in a study of OX40 agonist ivuxolimab in advanced cancers. Repertoires were generated with immunoSEQ multiplex PCR, while TCRdb's copy carries only in-frame clones and drops some. The repertoire consists of 35,000 to 40,000 clones, with about 89% occurring once and the leading ten covering about 30%. The sample here was CD4+ or CD8+ T cells sorted from blood, taken in a trial of the OX40 agonist ivuxolimab. Receptor source: an adult with an advanced solid tumor such as melanoma, head and neck, liver or kidney cancer. The CDR3 runs from the conserved cysteine through the conserved F or W. A D gene is named only where the DNA matches it firmly. Clone size, where shown, is once, few, many, or a class for clones that have expanded.

TGTGCCAGTAGTAGAGAGGTCTCCTACGAGCAGTACTTC	CASSREVSYEQYF	-	-	TRBV19	TRBJ2-7
TGTGCCAGCAGCCAAGCGGGGGGCTACAATGAGCAGTTCTTC	CASSQAGGYNEQFF	-	TRBD2	TRBV4-2	TRBJ2-1
TGTGCCAGCAGTGAAGAGATCGGAATTGAGCAGTTCTTC	CASSEEIGIEQFF	-	-	TRBV6-1	TRBJ2-1
TGTGCCAGCAGCTCCGGACAGGGTAACTATGGCTACACCTTC	CASSSGQGNYGYTF	-	TRBD1	TRBV11-2	TRBJ1-2
TGTGCCAGTAGTATGGAAGCGGGAGCATACTACGAGCAGTACTTC	CASSMEAGAYYEQYF	few	TRBD2	TRBV19	TRBJ2-7
TGCAGTGCTACCCTCTACGGTACGCAGTATTTT	CSATLYGTQYF	-	-	TRBV20-1	TRBJ2-3
TGTGCCAGCAGCACCTCGGACTCCGGGACAGGGGACACCGGGGAGCTGTTTTTT	CASSTSDSGTGDTGELFF	-	-	TRBV21-1	TRBJ2-2
TGTGCCAGTAGTACAAGACTAGCGGGACCAGATACGCAGTATTTT	CASSTRLAGPDTQYF	-	TRBD2	TRBV19	TRBJ2-3
TGTGCCAGCCGGGACCCTGTGGGAGAGACCCAGTACTTC	CASRDPVGETQYF	-	-	TRBV6-1	TRBJ2-5
TGTGCCAGCAGCTCCAAGCAGGGTGACTATGGCTACACCTTC	CASSSKQGDYGYTF	-	-	TRBV11-2	TRBJ1-2
TGTGCCAGCAGCATCCGGACTAGCGCCGCAGATACGCAGTATTTT	CASSIRTSAADTQYF	-	TRBD2	TRBV13	TRBJ2-3
TGTGCCAGCTCACCACAGGGCTTGGGGACAGATACGCAGTATTTT	CASSPQGLGTDTQYF	-	-	TRBV18	TRBJ2-3
TGTGCCTGGACCGGACTAGCGGTGAATGAGCAGTTCTTC	CAWTGLAVNEQFF	once	TRBD2	TRBV30	TRBJ2-1
TGTGCCAGCAGCCATACTCAAGAGACCCAGTACTTC	CASSHTQETQYF	-	-	TRBV14	TRBJ2-5
TGTGCCAGCAGCTTAGACTTCGAAAACAATGAGCAGTTCTTC	CASSLDFENNEQFF	-	-	TRBV11-2	TRBJ2-1
TGCGCCAGCAGCGAGAGCGGAAACGCAGATACGCGGTATTTT	CASSESGNADTRYF	-	-	TRBV5-1	TRBJ2-3
TGTGCCAGCAGCATGGGAGGGGGTGGTGAAAAACTGTTTTTT	CASSMGGGGEKLFF	-	-	TRBV11-2	TRBJ1-4
TGTGCCAGCAGCTTTCTAGCGGGGGCCTTCGGCGGGGAGCTGTTTTTT	CASSFLAGAFGGELFF	-	TRBD2	TRBV7-2	TRBJ2-2
TGTGCTAGCAGCCCACAGGGGGATATCGAGACCCAGTACTTC	CASSPQGDIETQYF	-	TRBD1	TRBV7-7	TRBJ2-5
TGTGCCAGCTCACCCATCCTATCGACGGGGTCCTCTGGAAACACCATATATTTT	CASSPILSTGSSGNTIYF	-	-	TRBV18	TRBJ1-3
TGTGCCAGCAACGGAGCGGGGGCCGGGGAGACCCAGTACTTC	CASNGAGAGETQYF	-	TRBD2	TRBV28	TRBJ2-5
TGTGCCAGCAGCTTAATTATAACAGGTCCCGGGGCCAACGTCCTGACTTTC	CASSLIITGPGANVLTF	-	-	TRBV7-6	TRBJ2-6